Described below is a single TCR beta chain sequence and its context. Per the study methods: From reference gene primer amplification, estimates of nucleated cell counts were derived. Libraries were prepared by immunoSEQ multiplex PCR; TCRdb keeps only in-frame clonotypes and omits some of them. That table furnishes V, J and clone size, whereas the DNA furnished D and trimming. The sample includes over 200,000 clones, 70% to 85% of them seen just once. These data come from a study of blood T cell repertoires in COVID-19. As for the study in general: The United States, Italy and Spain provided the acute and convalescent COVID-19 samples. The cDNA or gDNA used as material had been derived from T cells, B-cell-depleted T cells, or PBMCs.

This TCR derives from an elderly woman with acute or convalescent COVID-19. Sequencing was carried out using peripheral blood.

Here the CDR3 reads CASSGTSGPPQETQYF. Written as DNA, the CDR3 is TGTGCCAGCAGCGGGACTAGCGGGCCCCCCCAAGAGACCCAGTACTTC. The chain couples TRBV3-1 (or the pseudogene TRBV3-2) to TRBJ2-5, with 12 nucleotides matching TRBD2. Germline-derived CDR1 and CDR2 are LGHDT and YNNKEL (reference sequence). This CDR3 is built from 16 residues. V dropped 5 bases and J dropped 1; count of bases not matched to a gene: 5.